Below, 25 T cell receptor beta chains from the same sample are listed, as sequenced in a study of blood T cells in healthy people across ages. It was with a sample-barcoded 5' primer and a J-beta primer mix that a second PCR of roughly 7 to 12 cycles was run. TCRdb analysed the 5' RACE reads with MiXCR anew, one entry per CDR3 protein. The data show some 1.4 million distinct CDR3 sequences, 42% seen once. The material sequenced was blood. These receptors were obtained from a woman aged 18-29 years in good health.

V is TRBV6-5 and J is TRBJ2-7, with 11 bases lining up with TRBD1. V lost 2 bases, J lost 2 bases, and 8 bases stayed unmatched. The CDR3 loop spans 17 amino acids. CDR1 MNHEY and CDR2 SVGAGI come from the germline V gene. The CDR3: CASSYKLGTGGTYEQYF. CDR3 in DNA: TGTGCCAGCAGTTACAAGCTAGGGACAGGGGGTACCTACGAGCAGTACTTC.

This rearrangement joins TRBV3-1 to TRBJ1-4; possible D gene TRBD1, 6 bases. The germline V and J ends were trimmed by 0 bases and 8 bases, with 16 bases remaining between them. Germline V gene data show CDR1 as LGHDT and CDR2 as YNNKEL (reference sequence). The CDR3 has 16 amino acids. CDR3 DNA sequence: TGTGCCAGCAGCCAAGATCCCTTCCAGGGGAGGGAAAAACTGTTTTTT. Translated: CASSQDPFQGREKLFF.

The chain employs TRBV20-1 and TRBJ2-5; TRBD2 agrees at 11 bases. The germline V gene encodes CDR1 DFQATT and CDR2 SNEGSKA (reference sequence). The CDR3 extends over 16 amino acids. V lost 6 bases, J lost 8 bases, and 17 bases stayed unmatched. CDR3 nucleotide sequence: TGCAGTGCCCTTACTAGCGGGAGTGTTTTGTTAGAAACCCAGTACTTC. It encodes CSALTSGSVLLETQYF.

V gene TRBV20-1 combines with J gene TRBJ2-7, with a possible D match to TRBD2 (6 bases). The J call may be mistaken, given a closer DNA end match to TRBJ2-5. Germline V gene sequence: CDR1 DFQATT, CDR2 SNEGSKA (reference sequence). CDR3 length equals 11 residues. The CDR3 bases are TGCAGTGCTAGTGCGGGGGAGACCCAGTACTTC. Protein: CSASAGETQYF.

The V gene is TRBV4-1, the J gene TRBJ1-2; possibly TRBD1 for D (6 bases). V was cut by 0 bases and J by 8 bases, with 19 bases left in between. This CDR3 region has 16 residues. Looked up from germline, CDR1 is MGHRA and CDR2 is YSYEKL. The CDR3 spells CASSQEVGDRSKGYTF. The CDR3 DNA follows: TGCGCCAGCAGCCAAGAAGTGGGCGACAGGAGTAAGGGCTACACCTTC.

This clonotype was counted only a few times. The chain employs TRBV2 and TRBJ1-4; D gene ambiguous. CDR3 length equals 11 residues. Trimming took 8 bases from V and 5 from J, leaving 6 bases between them. The germline gives CDR1 SNHLY, CDR2 FYNNEI. CDR3 nucleotides: TGTGCCAGCGACGAAAATGAAAAACTGTTTTTT. Translated, it gives CASDENEKLFF.

This clonotype was counted between two and nine times. The genes are TRBV20-1 and TRBJ2-6; D might be TRBD1 (5 bases). There are 17 residues in the CDR3. Germline assignment: CDR1 DFQATT and CDR2 SNEGSKA (reference sequence). V lost 3 bases and J 4 bases, leaving 19 bases between the germline ends. The CDR3 bases are TGCAGTGCTAGCCCTGCAGGGATAGTCTCCGGGGCCAACGTCCTGACTTTC. Encoded protein: CSASPAGIVSGANVLTF.

Here the CDR3 DNA reads TGTGCCAGCAGTCCGACCCTAGCTTTCGGGCAGTTCTTC. Its protein is CASSPTLAFGQFF. The chain couples TRBV12-3 or TRBV12-4 to TRBJ2-1, with a tentative D call TRBD2 (5 bases). This CDR3 region has 13 residues. V lost 5 bases, J lost 12 bases, and 17 bases lay in between.

This clonotype was counted only a few times. The chain uses TRBV6-5 and TRBJ2-1; no clear D. Per germline, CDR1 MNHEY and CDR2 SVGAGI. This CDR3 is built from 16 residues. Between the trimmed V and J ends, which lost 5 bases and 4 bases, there was a span of 18 bases. CDR3 sequence (DNA): TGTGCCAGCAGTCCTCCTGCAGGTACCAATTACAATGAGCAGTTCTTC. The encoded protein is CASSPPAGTNYNEQFF.

The chain uses TRBV20-1 and TRBJ2-4, with a tentative D call TRBD1 (6 bases). Germline assignment: CDR1 DFQATT and CDR2 SNEGSKA (reference sequence). The germline V and J ends were trimmed by 3 bases and 7 bases, with 13 bases remaining between them. The CDR3 runs 13 residues. The CDR3 bases are TGCAGTGCTAGTCCACAGGGAACGAACATTCAGTACTTC. This codes for CSASPQGTNIQYF.

V and J are TRBV2 and TRBJ1-2, with 7 bases aligning to TRBD1. The V gene end was trimmed by 10 bases and the J gene end by 4 bases; junction bases not matched to a gene: 9. CDR3 length: 13 residues. Germline V gene lookup returns CDR1 SNHLY and CDR2 FYNNEI. CDR3 bases: TGTGCCACCGGGACAGAAAAGGGCTATGGCTACACCTTC. This encodes CATGTEKGYGYTF.

The J gene is TRBJ2-2, the V gene TRBV9; 8 positions match TRBD2. This CDR3 is built from 15 residues. Per germline, CDR1 SGDLS and CDR2 YYNGEE. The junction had 2 bases not matched to a gene; V was cut back by 2 bases and J by 2 bases. The CDR3 region has the DNA TGTGCCAGCAGCGTTGGGACTAGTAACACCGGGGAGCTGTTTTTT. Its translation: CASSVGTSNTGELFF. The full variable domain, in which reference TRBV9 and TRBJ2-2 provide the parts outside the CDR3, is DSGVTQTPKHLITATGQRVTLRCSPRSGDLSVYWYQQSLDQGLQFLIQYYNGEERAKGNILERFSAQQFPDLHSELNLSSLELGDSALYFCASSVGTSNTGELFFGEGSRLTVL.

This chain uses TRBV6-6 with TRBJ2-7; 9 nucleotides agree with TRBD2. This CDR3 spans 14 amino acids. Losses at the gene ends were 5 bases for V and 3 bases for J; bases not matched to a gene: 5. Germline V gene lookup returns CDR1 MNHNY and CDR2 SVGAGI (reference sequence). In DNA form, the CDR3 reads TGTGCCAGCAGTCAGGGAGCGGGGGGCTACGAGCAGTACTTC. This codes for CASSQGAGGYEQYF.

The gene calls are TRBV9 and TRBJ2-7; 11 positions agree with TRBD1. The germline gives CDR1 SGDLS, CDR2 YYNGEE. Germline trimming cut 4 bases from V and 3 bases from J; bases unmatched to any gene: 6. CDR3 length equals 15 residues. The CDR3: CASSPRTGGYYEQYF. In nucleotides, the CDR3 is TGTGCCAGCAGCCCTCGGACAGGGGGCTACTACGAGCAGTACTTC.

The rearrangement uses TRBV21-1 and TRBJ1-2; the D call of TRBD1 is as the table states it, not checked on the DNA. TRBV21-1 is described as a pseudogene. The CDR3 loop spans 12 amino acids. The CDR3 here is CASPTGAYGYTF. The CDR3, as DNA: TGTGCCAGCCCGACAGGGGCCTATGGCTACACCTTC.

This clonotype was found a few times. Written as DNA, the CDR3 is TGTGCCATCAGTCGGACTAGCGGGGGCGGCACAGATACGCAGTATTTT. This codes for CAISRTSGGGTDTQYF. This chain joins TRBV10-3 and TRBJ2-3, with 13 bases aligning to TRBD2. The germline gives CDR1 ENHRY, CDR2 SYGVKD. Germline trimming cut 5 bases from V and 1 base from J; bases unmatched to any gene: 3. CDR3 length equals 16 residues.

This clonotype came up a few times. J is TRBJ2-1 and V is TRBV6-5; D not certain. From germline, CDR1 is MNHEY and CDR2 SVGAGI. The ends were cut back, 6 bases at V and 10 bases at J, with 13 bases in the middle. This CDR3 comprises 12 residues. CDR3 sequence (DNA): TGTGCCAGCAGCCATCTGGAGTCCGAGCAGTTCTTC. The encoded protein is CASSHLESEQFF.

This clonotype was seen more than once but under ten times. The chain is built from TRBV10-3 and TRBJ1-5, with TRBD1 matching over 7 bases. CDR1 and CDR2 (germline): ENHRY, SYGVKD. After removal of 0 bases from V and 1 base from J, the junction contained 6 bases not matched to a gene. The CDR3 runs to 17 residues. CDR3 nucleotide sequence: TGTGCCATCAGTGAGTCGATTAAACAGGGGAGCAATCAGCCCCAGCATTTT. It yields the protein CAISESIKQGSNQPQHF.

This clonotype came up a few times. The chain uses TRBV4-1 and TRBJ2-6; no clear D. Germline CDR1 and CDR2: MGHRA and YSYEKL. CDR3 length equals 16 residues. Deletions cut 0 bases from V and 4 bases from J, with 10 bases between. The CDR3 DNA follows: TGCGCCAGCAGCCAAGATGCGCCCCTCGGGGCCAACGTCCTGACTTTC. Translated, it gives CASSQDAPLGANVLTF.

J is TRBJ2-3 and V is TRBV29-1; 7 bases align to TRBD2. The CDR3 runs to 16 residues. The V and J ends lost 0 bases and 2 bases, in that order; junction bases with no gene match: 8. Germline CDR1 and CDR2: SQVTM and ANQGSEA. The CDR3 protein is CSVEDFGEGNTDTQYF. CDR3 in DNA: TGCAGCGTTGAAGATTTTGGGGAGGGTAACACAGATACGCAGTATTTT.

This clonotype was seen a few times. The chain has TRBV4-1 and TRBJ1-5; D unresolved. Germline-derived CDR1 and CDR2 are MGHRA and YSYEKL. V lost 1 base and J lost 3, with 10 bases in between. This CDR3 comprises 15 residues. The DNA of the CDR3 is TGCGCCAGCAGCCAAGTCTTAGAGAACAATCAGCCCCAGCATTTT. Translating it yields CASSQVLENNQPQHF.

V gene TRBV7-9 combines with J gene TRBJ2-3; TRBD2 is a possible D gene (5 bases). This CDR3 has 15 amino acids. Trimming left V 4 bases short and J 2 bases short, with 13 bases between. Germline V gene data show CDR1 as SEHNR and CDR2 as FQNEAQ (reference sequence). The CDR3 DNA reads TGTGCCAGCAGCTCGGTCGGGATTCTCACAGATACGCAGTATTTT. It translates to CASSSVGILTDTQYF.

Regarding this clonotype: At one end the junction does not follow the germline gene, possibly because of a read error. This sequence joins TRBV12-3 or TRBV12-4 and TRBJ2-3; D might be TRBD1 (6 bases). This CDR3 has 15 residues. In DNA, the CDR3 is TGTGCCAGCAGTTGTGGAACAGTGGGGGCAGATGCGCAGTATTTC. This sequence encodes CASSCGTVGADAQYF.

This clonotype appeared a few times. The chain is built from TRBV7-9 and TRBJ1-2, with D hard to call. The germline V and J ends were trimmed by 7 bases and 7 bases, with 19 bases remaining between them. The germline gives CDR1 SEHNR, CDR2 FQNEAQ (reference sequence). The CDR3 has 14 amino acids. Written as DNA, the CDR3 is TGTGCCAGCACCACCCGGGAGGTGGCTTTTGGCTACACCTTC. Translating it yields CASTTREVAFGYTF.

This clonotype was counted a few times. The chain carries TRBV6-1 and TRBJ1-5; D possibly corresponds to TRBD1 (6 bases). Per the germline V gene, CDR1 is MNHNS and CDR2 is SASEGT. Trimming took off 10 bases at V and 5 bases at J, with 15 bases between the two ends. The length of the CDR3 is 13 residues. This CDR3 reads CATSTGTYQPQHF. DNA of the CDR3: TGTGCCACCTCCACAGGGACATATCAGCCCCAGCATTTT.